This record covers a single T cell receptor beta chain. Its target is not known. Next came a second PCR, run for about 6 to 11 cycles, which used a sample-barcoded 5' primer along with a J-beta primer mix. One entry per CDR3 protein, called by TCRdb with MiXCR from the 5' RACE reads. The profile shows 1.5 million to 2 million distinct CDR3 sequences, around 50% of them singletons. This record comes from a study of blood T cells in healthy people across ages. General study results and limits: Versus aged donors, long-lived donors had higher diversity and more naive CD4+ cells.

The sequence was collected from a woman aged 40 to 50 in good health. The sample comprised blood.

The CDR3 sequence is CASSLAENQETQYF. CDR3 DNA sequence: TGCGCCAGCAGCTTGGCCGAAAACCAAGAGACCCAGTACTTC. V and J are TRBV5-1 and TRBJ2-5; D is undetermined. V lost 0 bases, J lost 0 bases, and 6 bases lay in between. The length of the CDR3 is 14 residues. CDR1 and CDR2 (germline): SGHRS, YFSETQ. The variable domain in full, with the rest retrieved from reference TRBV5-1 and TRBJ2-5, is KAGVTQTPRYLIKTRGQQVTLSCSPISGHRSVSWYQQTPGQGLQFLFEYFSETQRNKGNFPGRFSGRQFSNSRSEMNVSTLELGDSALYLCASSLAENQETQYFGPGTRLLVL.